The sequence of this T cell receptor (beta chain) was determined in a study of T cell responses to AZD1222 COVID-19 vaccine. Notes on the study in general: Sampled repertoires all dated from after the peak T cell response. Unmutated regions of variants are reportedly targeted by nearly half of spike-specific TCRs.

Concerning this clone itself: Its antigen is unidentified.

The protocol was immunoSEQ multiplex PCR, while the TCRdb copy is restricted to in-frame clones and leaves out a portion. In the table there are 80,000 or so clones, about 92% of which are singletons. Germline V gene sequence: CDR1 LNHDA, CDR2 SQIVND (reference sequence). The CDR3 contains 13 residues. Between the trimmed V and J ends, which lost 4 bases and 6 bases, there was a span of 13 bases. Analyses pooled second doses at about 4 or about 12 weeks. The J gene is TRBJ2-7, the V gene TRBV19; D is undetermined. Here the sequenced sample was peripheral blood, taken 28 days after the second AZD1222 dose. This sequence originates from an adult who received the AZD1222 COVID-19 vaccine. This chain's CDR3 is CASSTALPSEQYF. The CDR3 DNA sequence: TGTGCCAGTAGTACTGCCCTCCCGAGCGAGCAGTACTTC.